Shown below are 4 T cell receptor beta chains from a single sample sequenced in a study of blood T cells in healthy people across ages. Using a J-beta primer mix together with a sample-barcoded 5' primer, a second PCR was run for 7 to 11 cycles. In TCRdb, the 5' RACE reads were re-called with MiXCR into one record per CDR3 protein. The table has around 1.5 million distinct CDR3 sequences, 59% seen once. Sequencing was done on a sample of blood. These receptors originate from a man between 18 and 35 years old in good health.

The V gene is TRBV11-2, the J gene TRBJ2-4, with TRBD2 matching over 11 bases. The J call is in doubt because the DNA end fits TRBJ2-7 better. The CDR3 has 17 amino acids. The V gene's germline CDR1 is SGHAT and CDR2 FQNNGV. CDR3 DNA: TGTGCCAGCAGCTTATTCGTTAGCGGGAGGGCCGCCTACGAGCAGTACTTC. Its protein product is CASSLFVSGRAAYEQYF.

The chain carries TRBV20-1 and TRBJ1-1, with D possibly TRBD1 on 5 matching bases. Between the trimmed V and J ends, which lost 0 bases and 4 bases, there was a span of 18 bases. Germline V gives CDR1 DFQATT, CDR2 SNEGSKA (reference sequence). The CDR3 runs to 16 residues. CDR3 amino acids: CSARDLVTALGTEAFF. CDR3 nucleotide sequence: TGCAGTGCTAGAGATTTGGTGACAGCCCTCGGCACTGAAGCTTTCTTT.

The rearrangement uses TRBV5-1 and TRBJ2-3; 9 bases match TRBD2. This CDR3 contains 15 residues. V dropped 2 bases and J dropped 4; count of bases not matched to a gene: 5. Germline assignment: CDR1 SGHRS and CDR2 YFSETQ. This CDR3 reads CASSFGSGSADTQYF. DNA for the CDR3: TGCGCCAGCAGCTTCGGTAGCGGGAGTGCAGATACGCAGTATTTT.

This clonotype was seen a handful of times. V usage is TRBV6-5 and J usage is TRBJ2-7, with 7 bases matching TRBD2. The J call may not be correct, given that the DNA end is closer to TRBJ2-5. From germline, CDR1 is MNHEY and CDR2 SVGAGI. This CDR3 has 16 amino acids. The CDR3 DNA reads as TGTGCCAGTGGGTACCCGGGAGGAACCTTATGGGAGACCCAGTACTTC. This sequence encodes CASGYPGGTLWETQYF.